The 20 T cell receptor beta chains in this list originate from one sample, sequenced in a study of control samples from healthy donors and cancer patients. The data were produced by immunoSEQ multiplex PCR, yet TCRdb's version contains in-frame clones alone and is incomplete. The top ten hold roughly 1.6% of the sample, which has 200,000 to 250,000 clones, just under 95% seen once. Material: blood. The origin of the receptors is a man aged 50 or older in good health.

This chain connects TRBV10-3 to TRBJ2-2, with D hard to call. The germline V gene encodes CDR1 ENHRY and CDR2 SYGVKD. V dropped 5 bases and J dropped 4 bases, with 11 bases sitting between them. CDR3 length: 14 residues. The CDR3 DNA follows: TGTGCCATCAGTTCCGGGTTGAGCACCGGGGAGCTGTTTTTT. This gives the protein CAISSGLSTGELFF.

This clone has just one count. The chain is built from TRBV30 and TRBJ1-1; D is unresolved. This CDR3 has 16 residues. V was cut by 1 base and J by 1 base, with 16 bases left in between. The germline V gene encodes CDR1 GTSNPN and CDR2 SVGIG (reference sequence). For the CDR3, the DNA is TGTGCCTGGAGTGGCGCTGGTGGTGGAGGGAACACTGAAGCTTTCTTT. It specifies CAWSGAGGGGNTEAFF.

The genes are TRBV4-3 and TRBJ2-2; the D gene is possibly TRBD1 (5 bases). V dropped 3 bases and J dropped 5 bases, with 16 bases sitting between them. Germline CDR1 and CDR2: LGHNA and YSLEER. The CDR3 runs 16 residues. The chain's CDR3 is CASSQGSGLGTGELFF. In DNA, the CDR3 is TGCGCCAGCAGCCAGGGATCAGGGTTAGGAACCGGGGAGCTGTTTTTT.

This chain uses TRBV18 with TRBJ1-2; D remains unclear. This CDR3 contains 15 residues. The germline CDR1 and CDR2 sequences are KGHSH and LQKENI. V was trimmed by 0 bases and J by 1 base, leaving 9 bases between them. The CDR3 sequence: CASSPPLGVNYGYTF. As DNA, the CDR3 is TGTGCCAGCTCACCACCTCTTGGGGTTAACTATGGCTACACCTTC.

The gene calls are TRBV2 and TRBJ1-5; 9 positions match TRBD1. From germline, CDR1 is SNHLY and CDR2 FYNNEI. V trimming: 0 bases; J trimming: 5 bases; junction bases outside the gene matches: 2. The CDR3 is 15 residues long. CDR3 sequence: CASSEAGTGYQPQHF. The CDR3 coding sequence is TGTGCCAGCAGTGAAGCGGGGACAGGGTATCAGCCCCAGCATTTT.

This chain uses TRBV10-2 with TRBJ1-2; TRBD1 aligns across 9 bases. The V segment lost 7 bases and the J segment 13 bases; nucleotides outside the gene matches: 10. Germline loops: CDR1 WSHSY, CDR2 SAAADI. The CDR3 is 12 residues long. The CDR3 is CASNDRGERCTF. DNA for the CDR3: TGCGCCAGCAACGACAGGGGGGAGAGGTGCACCTTC.

This chain joins TRBV6-5 and TRBJ2-7, with 12 bases fitting TRBD2. There are 14 residues in the CDR3. The trim removed 7 bases at V and 6 bases at J, leaving 7 bases unmatched. Germline V gene lookup returns CDR1 MNHEY and CDR2 SVGAGI. The CDR3 is CASTRLAGVREQYF. CDR3 nucleotide sequence: TGTGCCAGCACTAGACTAGCGGGGGTTCGCGAGCAGTACTTC.

The chain couples TRBV18 to TRBJ1-3; D remains ambiguous. Germline V gene sequence: CDR1 KGHSH, CDR2 LQKENI. The V and J ends lost 1 base and 3 bases respectively, with 10 bases between them. The CDR3 is made up of 15 amino acids. DNA of the CDR3: TGTGCCAGCTCACCACTAGGAACATTTGGAAACACCATATATTTT. It codes for CASSPLGTFGNTIYF. Variable domain in full (rest from reference TRBV18 and TRBJ1-3): NAGVMQNPRHLVRRRGQEARLRCSPMKGHSHVYWYRQLPEEGLKFMVYLQKENIIDESGMPKERFSAEFPKEGPSILRIQQVVRGDSAAYFCASSPLGTFGNTIYFGEGSWLTVV.

This chain uses TRBV7-9 with TRBJ2-4; 8 nucleotides match TRBD1. V was clipped by 5 bases and J by 0 bases; unmatched bases: 9. From germline, CDR1 is SEHNR and CDR2 FQNEAQ (reference sequence). The CDR3 extends over 17 amino acids. CDR3 in DNA: TGTGCCAGCAGCGCCCGGGAGACAGGGGAAGCCAAAAACATTCAGTACTTC. Translation: CASSARETGEAKNIQYF.

V usage is TRBV28 and J usage is TRBJ1-2; no clear D gene. This CDR3 has 14 residues. Trimming took 8 bases from V and 1 from J, leaving 14 bases between them. The germline V gene encodes CDR1 MDHEN and CDR2 SYDVKM. Here the CDR3 reads CASLGAVINYGYTF. The CDR3 bases are TGTGCCAGCCTGGGAGCAGTTATTAACTATGGCTACACCTTC.

As regards this clone: The same CDR3 is also encoded by other DNA sequences in this sample. Written as DNA, the CDR3 is TGCGCCAGCAGACAAGGGGCAACTAATGAAAAACTGTTTTTT. It is translated as CASRQGATNEKLFF. The chain uses TRBV5-1 and TRBJ1-4; possibly TRBD1 for D (5 bases). Germline CDR1 reads SGHRS; CDR2 reads YFSETQ. The CDR3 extends over 14 amino acids. V lost 5 bases to trimming and J lost 0 bases, with 8 bases between them.

The V and J genes are TRBV5-1 and TRBJ2-3; D gene uncertain. V was trimmed by 0 bases and J by 5 bases, leaving 16 bases between them. CDR3 size: 16 residues. Germline V lookup: CDR1 SGHRS, CDR2 YFSETQ. CDR3 sequence: CASSLGHLGLVDTQYF. The CDR3 DNA sequence: TGCGCCAGCAGCTTGGGCCATTTAGGGTTGGTAGATACGCAGTATTTT.

The J gene is TRBJ2-7, the V gene TRBV27; D assignment may be TRBD1 or TRBD2 (6 bases each). With 1 base removed from V and 1 base from J, the gap between germline ends came to 14 bases. Germline CDR1 MNHEY, CDR2 SMNVEV (reference sequence). This CDR3 spans 16 amino acids. The CDR3 nucleotides read TGTGCCAGCAGTTTATTCGGGTGGAGGGGGTCCTACGAGCAGTACTTC. It encodes CASSLFGWRGSYEQYF.

This clone showed up just once. J is TRBJ2-5 and V is TRBV9; the D gene is possibly TRBD2 (6 bases). The CDR3 runs 14 residues. Germline CDR1 and CDR2: SGDLS and YYNGEE. V lost 0 bases, J lost 4 bases, and 10 bases lay in between. The CDR3 nucleotides read TGTGCCAGCAGCGTAGACTTGGGGGGAGAGACCCAGTACTTC. Translated, it gives CASSVDLGGETQYF.

This clone was detected once. The V and J genes are TRBV28 and TRBJ1-4; D gene unclear. This CDR3 is built from 12 residues. The germline V gene has CDR1 MDHEN and CDR2 SYDVKM. V was trimmed by 5 bases and J by 7 bases, leaving 8 bases between them. The CDR3 nucleotides read TGTGCCAGCAGTCGCCCCCTTGAAAAACTGTTTTTT. It specifies CASSRPLEKLFF.

This rearrangement joins TRBV11-3 to TRBJ2-7; no reliable D call. Germline V lookup: CDR1 SGHNT, CDR2 YENEEA. Trimming cost V 1 base and J 3 bases, with 10 bases left between them. CDR3 length: 14 amino acids. The chain's CDR3 is CASSLVASFYEQYF. The CDR3, as DNA: TGTGCCAGCAGCTTAGTTGCCAGCTTCTACGAGCAGTACTTC. Drawing the rest from reference TRBV11-3 and TRBJ2-7, the complete variable domain is EAGVVQSPRYKIIEKKQPVAFWCNPISGHNTLYWYLQNLGQGPELLIRYENEEAVDDSQLPKDRFSAERLKGVDSTLKIQPAELGDSAVYLCASSLVASFYEQYFGPGTRLTVT.

CDR3 nucleotide sequence: TGTGCCACCAGTGGCGCTAGCGGGGGACCCACAGATACGCAGTATTTT. This encodes CATSGASGGPTDTQYF. The rearrangement links TRBV24-1 to TRBJ2-3, with TRBD2 identical over 10 bases. Germline CDR1 and CDR2: KGHDR and SFDVKD. V shed 5 bases, J shed 2 bases, and the junction held 6 bases outside the gene matches. This CDR3 is built from 16 residues.

This rearrangement joins TRBV11-2 to TRBJ2-1; D call uncertain. Trimming stripped 1 base from V and 13 bases from J, with 11 bases between. The CDR3 totals 12 residues. Germline V gives CDR1 SGHAT, CDR2 FQNNGV. Here the CDR3 reads CASSLVAAVQFF. CDR3 in DNA: TGTGCCAGCAGCTTAGTGGCGGCAGTTCAGTTCTTC.

V is TRBV6-5 and J is TRBJ1-5; maybe TRBD1 (5 bases). There are 13 residues in the CDR3. V lost 7 bases, J lost 4 bases, and 11 bases lay in between. Germline V gives CDR1 MNHEY, CDR2 SVGAGI. The CDR3: CASTAGGNQPQHF. CDR3 in DNA: TGTGCCAGCACTGCGGGGGGAAATCAGCCCCAGCATTTT.

The rearrangement links TRBV4-1 to TRBJ1-5; 9 bases match TRBD1. The CDR3 is 15 amino acids. CDR1 MGHRA and CDR2 YSYEKL come from the germline V gene. J lost 6 bases, V lost 0 bases, and 3 bases had no gene match. The CDR3, as DNA: TGCGCCAGCAGCCAAGAAGGGACAGGGCTTCAGCCCCAGCATTTT. This translates into CASSQEGTGLQPQHF.